The clone carrying this T cell receptor beta chain was recorded many times. Its antigen is still unknown. TCRdb re-derived calls from the reads in MiXCR, one entry per CDR3 protein. The sample includes 450,000 to 600,000 distinct CDR3 sequences, around 11% of them seen just once. Germline lookup yields CDR1 SQVTM and CDR2 ANQGSEA. J was trimmed by 3 bases and V by 5 bases; bases with no gene match: 7. The CDR3 totals 13 residues. This record belongs to a study of T cell repertoires in cytomegalovirus infection. Looking at the study overall: A matching HLA type, together with CMV infection, was signaled by public TCR beta signatures.

Whole-study results and caveats: Cumulative public TCR beta family frequency identified carriers of CMV plus the relevant HLA. Dominant in the ex vivo response were TCR beta clonotypes restricted by HLA-C and specific for CMV.

The source of this sequence is a human donor in good health (CMV status not recorded). Some clones in this sample may be carry-over from other donors' samples. Sequences were obtained from PBMCs. This chain uses TRBV29-1 with TRBJ2-7, with 7 bases lining up with TRBD2. In DNA, the CDR3 is TGCAGCGTTTATGGACTAGACAACTACGAGCAGTACTTC. This codes for CSVYGLDNYEQYF.